This T cell receptor beta chain was recovered during a study of liver allograft versus peripheral blood T cells. Study-wide background: In transplanted livers, T cell receptor repertoires were compared with those found in the recipients' peripheral blood.

Via MiXCR, TCRdb re-called the reads, giving one row per CDR3 protein. This sample yields some 14,000 distinct CDR3 sequences, of which under 20% are seen a single time; roughly 13% belongs to the top ten. Findings of the study overall: Peripheral blood T cell receptor repertoires reportedly differed from those found within liver allografts.

Germline CDR1 and CDR2: SGHNT and YYREEE (reference sequence). The CDR3 has 16 residues. Turning to this clonotype: Its antigen is unidentified. This sequence may be a read error, since a much larger clone differs from it by one base.

The chain uses TRBV5-4 and TRBJ2-3; 11 bases align to TRBD2. This sequence originates from a human patient who had a liver transplant. A subset of T cells may come from the graft donor. CDR3 in amino acids: CASSLTSGSGADTHYF. DNA of the CDR3: TGTGCCAGCAGCTTAACTAGCGGGAGTGGGGCAGATACGCATTATTTT.